This T cell receptor (beta chain) is drawn from a study of blood T cell repertoires in COVID-19. Overall study: COVID-19 samples, acute and convalescent, were from the United States, Italy and Spain. In each case, the material was cDNA or gDNA derived from T cells, B-cell-depleted T cells, or PBMCs.

Original processing notes: Estimation of nucleated cell counts was performed using reference gene primer amplification. Sequencing used immunoSEQ multiplex PCR; TCRdb keeps in-frame clones, though not all of them. V and J calls and clone size are copied from that table; D and trimming were computed from the DNA. This sample carries 97,000 or so clones, 82% of them seen once, and the ten largest clones take roughly 11%. V shed 6 bases, J shed 6 bases, and the junction held 11 bases outside the gene matches. Looked up from germline, CDR1 is MNHEY and CDR2 is SMNVEV (reference sequence). This CDR3 is built from 16 residues.

The rearrangement links TRBV27 to TRBJ1-6, with TRBD1 matching over 7 bases. The source of this sequence is a man between 65 and 79 years old with active or convalescent COVID-19. Sequenced sample: peripheral blood. The CDR3 loop is CASSRDRAVTNSPLHF. For the CDR3, the DNA is TGTGCCAGCAGCAGAGACAGGGCCGTAACTAATTCACCCCTCCACTTT.